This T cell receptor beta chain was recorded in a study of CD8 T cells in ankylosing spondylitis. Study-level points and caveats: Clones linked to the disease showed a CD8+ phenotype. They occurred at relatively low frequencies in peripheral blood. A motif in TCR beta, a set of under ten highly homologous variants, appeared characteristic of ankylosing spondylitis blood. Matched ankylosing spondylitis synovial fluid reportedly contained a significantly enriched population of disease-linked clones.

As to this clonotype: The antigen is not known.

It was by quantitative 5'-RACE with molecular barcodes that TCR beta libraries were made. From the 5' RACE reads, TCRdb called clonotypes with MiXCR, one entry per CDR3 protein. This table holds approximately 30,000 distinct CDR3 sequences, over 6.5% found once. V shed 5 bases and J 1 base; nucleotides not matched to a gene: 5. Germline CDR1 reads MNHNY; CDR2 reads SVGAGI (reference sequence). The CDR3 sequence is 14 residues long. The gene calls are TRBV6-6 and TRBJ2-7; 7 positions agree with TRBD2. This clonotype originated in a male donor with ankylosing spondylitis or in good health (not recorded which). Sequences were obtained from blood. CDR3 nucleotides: TGTGCCAGCAGTCTCCAGGGAGGGTCCTACGAGCAGTACGTC. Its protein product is CASSLQGGSYEQYV.